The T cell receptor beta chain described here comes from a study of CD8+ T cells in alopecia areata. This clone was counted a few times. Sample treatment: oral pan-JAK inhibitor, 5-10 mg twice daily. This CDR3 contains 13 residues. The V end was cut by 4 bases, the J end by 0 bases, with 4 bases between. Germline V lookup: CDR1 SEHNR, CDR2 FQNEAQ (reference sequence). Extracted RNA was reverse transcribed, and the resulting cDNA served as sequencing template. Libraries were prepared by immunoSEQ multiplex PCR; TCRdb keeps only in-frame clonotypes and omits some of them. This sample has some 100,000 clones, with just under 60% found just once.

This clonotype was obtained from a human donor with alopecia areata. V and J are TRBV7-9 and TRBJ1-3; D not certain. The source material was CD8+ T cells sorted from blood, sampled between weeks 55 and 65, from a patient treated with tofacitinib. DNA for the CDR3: TGTGCCAGCAGCTCTGACTCTGGAAACACCATATATTTT. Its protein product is CASSSDSGNTIYF.